Given below is one TCR beta chain in context. Its antigen is not known. This sample was taken from a study of blood T cells in healthy people across ages. Study findings and constraints: The diversity estimates, figures obtained from one million T cells, were considered underestimates.

Primed by a sample-barcoded 5' primer and a J-beta primer mix, a second PCR proceeded for about 6 to 12 cycles. Each CDR3 protein gets one entry after TCRdb re-called the 5' RACE reads with MiXCR. Here the sample spans 500,000 to 700,000 distinct CDR3 sequences, about 30% being singletons. There are 13 residues in the CDR3. V was shortened by 7 bases and J by 0 bases, with 9 bases between the two germline ends. Germline V CDR1 and CDR2: MNHEY, SVGAGI. Sample: blood. The J gene is TRBJ1-1, the V gene TRBV6-5; D not resolved. The sequence derives from a woman older than 75 in good health. The CDR3 bases are TGTGCCAGCACGATAAACCTGAACACTGAAGCTTTCTTT. It yields the protein CASTINLNTEAFF.